Shown below are 23 T cell receptor beta chains from a single sample sequenced in a study of human T cells and chemical hapten exposure. TCRdb reanalysed the RACE reads using MiXCR and keeps one entry per CDR3 protein. The sample contains about 380,000 distinct CDR3 sequences, more than 4.5% of which appear only once. Sample time point: patch test 1, 2 weeks after DPC sensitization. The treatment here: therapeutic diphenylcyclopropenone sensitization with weekly scalp DPC. This specimen was whole blood, taken in connection with sensitization to the hapten diphenylcyclopropenone (DPC). The receptors shown here come from a woman aged 50 to 60 with alopecia areata. Some clones in this sample may be carry-over from other donors' samples.

With regard to this clonotype: With a much larger clone just one base away, this may be a read error. This chain uses TRBV4-3 with TRBJ2-5; maybe TRBD1 (6 bases). The germline V gene has CDR1 LGHNA and CDR2 YSLEER. The CDR3 runs 15 residues. Trimming pared 4 bases from V and 5 bases from J, leaving 17 bases between. The CDR3 region has the DNA TGCGCCAGCAGCCTAGCTGACAGGTGTTCGGAGACCCAGTACTTC. This translates into CASSLADRCSETQYF.

This clonotype has a count of ten or more. This sequence joins TRBV7-9 and TRBJ2-3; D not certain. This CDR3 contains 16 residues. Germline V gives CDR1 SEHNR, CDR2 FQNEAQ (reference sequence). Between the trimmed V and J ends, which lost 1 base and 2 bases, there was a span of 13 bases. CDR3 loop: CASSLEGRPLTDTQYF. Here the CDR3 DNA reads TGTGCCAGCAGCTTAGAAGGCAGACCCCTCACAGATACGCAGTATTTT.

This clonotype occurred many times. V usage is TRBV12-3 or TRBV12-4 and J usage is TRBJ1-5; TRBD1 might be the D (5 bases). This CDR3 contains 14 residues. The ends were cut back, 4 bases at V and 0 bases at J, with 7 bases in the middle. The CDR3 nucleotides read TGTGCCAGCAGTTGGGACCGTAGCAATCAGCCCCAGCATTTT. Protein product: CASSWDRSNQPQHF.

The chain couples TRBV18 to TRBJ2-7, with D perhaps matching TRBD2 (5 bases). Trimming removed 6 bases from V and 0 bases from J, with 12 bases in between. Germline V gene sequence: CDR1 KGHSH, CDR2 LQKENI. The CDR3 consists of 14 residues. The CDR3 DNA follows: TGTGCCAGCTCGATCCAAGCGGACTCCTACGAGCAGTACTTC. Encoded protein: CASSIQADSYEQYF.

This clonotype was counted many times. The chain combines TRBV10-1 with TRBJ2-3, with TRBD2 identical over 7 bases. The CDR3 length is 14 residues. Trimming took 0 bases from V and 4 from J; bases not matched to a gene: 1. Germline loops: CDR1 WNHNN, CDR2 SYGVQD (reference sequence). The CDR3 DNA reads TGCGCCAGCAGTGAGTCGGGGAGGGCAGATACGCAGTATTTT. This translates into CASSESGRADTQYF.

This clonotype was seen a handful of times. The chain couples TRBV5-1 to TRBJ2-7; 10 positions agree with TRBD2. Trimming removed 3 bases from V and 2 bases from J; junction bases left unmatched: 5. Germline V gene data show CDR1 as SGHRS and CDR2 as YFSETQ. The CDR3 is made up of 15 amino acids. Written as DNA, the CDR3 is TGCGCCAGCAGCTGGGTCAGCGGGGGGGCCTACGAGCAGTACTTC. This translates into CASSWVSGGAYEQYF.

The sample holds many counts of this clonotype. V gene TRBV20-1 combines with J gene TRBJ1-2; D is perhaps TRBD1 (5 bases). Germline V gene lookup returns CDR1 DFQATT and CDR2 SNEGSKA (reference sequence). The CDR3 length is 12 residues. V was cut by 8 bases and J by 2 bases, with 12 bases left in between. CDR3 sequence reads: CSPGGNNYGYTF. The CDR3 nucleotides read TGCAGTCCGGGGGGGAACAACTATGGCTACACCTTC.

The rearrangement uses TRBV3-1 and TRBJ2-1; D not resolved. V was pared by 1 base and J by 0 bases, with 10 bases between. CDR1 is LGHDT, CDR2 YNNKEL, per germline (reference sequence). The CDR3 totals 16 residues. The CDR3 loop reads CASSQGSRSSYNEQFF. CDR3 sequence (DNA): TGTGCCAGCAGCCAAGGGAGCAGAAGCTCCTACAATGAGCAGTTCTTC.

Turning to this clonotype: A much larger clonotype is one base distant, so this may be a read error. The chain combines TRBV3-1 with TRBJ2-3; 10 nucleotides agree with TRBD2. The CDR3 runs 16 residues. Germline V lookup: CDR1 LGHDT, CDR2 YNNKEL (reference sequence). The CDR3 is CASIQVASGRSDTQYF. CDR3 bases: TGTGCCAGCATCCAAGTGGCTAGCGGGAGATCAGATACGCAGTATTTT.

There are many counts of this clonotype. The CDR3 spells CAWSRRSPESPLHF. Written as DNA, the CDR3 is TGTGCCTGGAGTAGGAGGAGCCCGGAATCACCCCTCCACTTT. The chain combines TRBV30 with TRBJ1-6; the D is unclear. Germline CDR1 is GTSNPN and CDR2 is SVGIG (reference sequence). The CDR3 is made up of 14 amino acids. V lost 2 bases, J lost 10 bases, and 15 bases lay in between. The whole variable domain, filled in from reference TRBV30 and TRBJ1-6, reads SQTIHQWPATLVQPVGSPLSLECTVEGTSNPNLYWYRQAAGRGLQLLFYSVGIGQISSEVPQNLSASRPQDRQFILSSKKLLLSDSGFYLCAWSRRSPESPLHFGNGTRLTVT.

The rearrangement uses TRBV7-2 and TRBJ2-5, with D possibly called TRBD1 or TRBD2 (6 bases each). V lost 0 bases and J 3 bases, leaving 20 bases between the germline ends. The CDR3 has 18 amino acids. Germline values: CDR1 SGHTA, CDR2 FQGNSA. CDR3 region: CASSLAWGAVGFKETQYF. The CDR3 DNA is TGTGCCAGCAGCTTAGCGTGGGGGGCTGTTGGTTTCAAAGAGACCCAGTACTTC.

This clonotype appeared many times. This chain connects TRBV4-1 to TRBJ1-4, with a weak D call TRBD1 (6 bases). With 7 bases removed from V and 0 bases from J, the gap between germline ends came to 18 bases. Germline V gene lookup returns CDR1 MGHRA and CDR2 YSYEKL. The length of the CDR3 is 17 residues. CDR3 residues: CASTETGSSTTNEKLFF. The CDR3, as DNA: TGCGCCAGCACCGAGACAGGCTCCTCTACAACTAATGAAAAACTGTTTTTT.

This clonotype was observed at least ten times. The chain joins TRBV4-2 to TRBJ1-2; D gene ambiguous. Germline CDR1 LGHNA, CDR2 YNFKEQ. V lost 1 base and J lost 3, with 12 bases in between. The CDR3 length is 15 residues. The CDR3 DNA sequence: TGTGCCAGCAGCCAAGGCCTTGGCCCCGACTATGGCTACACCTTC. This codes for CASSQGLGPDYGYTF.

The V and J genes are TRBV30 and TRBJ1-1; no firm D call. Between the trimmed V and J ends, which lost 7 bases and 1 base, there was a span of 10 bases. The CDR3 is made up of 12 amino acids. Germline loops: CDR1 GTSNPN, CDR2 SVGIG (reference sequence). CDR3 region: CASTSENTEAFF. Written as DNA, the CDR3 is TGTGCCTCTACGTCAGAGAACACTGAAGCTTTCTTT.

The J gene is TRBJ1-6, the V gene TRBV27; 8 bases line up with TRBD1. The CDR3 covers 13 residues. CDR1 and CDR2 (germline): MNHEY, SMNVEV (reference sequence). J was trimmed by 7 bases and V by 8 bases; bases with no gene match: 4. The CDR3 sequence: CASGGTGNSPLHF. CDR3 sequence (DNA): TGTGCCAGCGGCGGGACAGGAAATTCACCCCTCCACTTT.

This clonotype was seen at least ten times. The rearrangement links TRBV7-9 to TRBJ1-5; D not resolved. Trimming removed 5 bases at V and 7 bases at J, with 9 bases between. The germline gives CDR1 SEHNR, CDR2 FQNEAQ (reference sequence). This CDR3 has 12 amino acids. CDR3 bases: TGTGCCAGCAGCGAAGTTCAACAGCCCCAGCATTTT. Its translation: CASSEVQQPQHF.

This clonotype was found many times. The chain joins TRBV7-2 to TRBJ1-3, with D possibly TRBD1 on 6 matching bases. Trimming left V 3 bases short and J 0 bases short, with 12 bases between. The germline V gene has CDR1 SGHTA and CDR2 FQGNSA. The CDR3 loop spans 16 amino acids. In nucleotides, the CDR3 is TGTGCCAGCAGCTTCGACAGGCCTAGCTCTGGAAACACCATATATTTT. This codes for CASSFDRPSSGNTIYF.

This clonotype has just a few counts. The V gene is TRBV7-9, the J gene TRBJ1-1; D is unclear. Germline V gives CDR1 SEHNR, CDR2 FQNEAQ (reference sequence). Trimming left V 0 bases short and J 7 bases short, with 6 bases between. The CDR3 totals 12 residues. The CDR3 bases are TGTGCCAGCAGCTTAGCGCCCGATGAAGCTTTCTTT. Encoded protein: CASSLAPDEAFF.

This clonotype came up a few times. V gene TRBV27 combines with J gene TRBJ2-7; D unclear. The length of the CDR3 is 15 residues. CDR1 is MNHEY and CDR2 is SMNVEV in the germline V gene (reference sequence). Between the trimmed V and J ends, which lost 4 bases and 2 bases, there was a span of 15 bases. As DNA, the CDR3 is TGTGCCAGCAGTTCAAGGACCGGAAAACCCTACGAGCAGTACTTC. Residues: CASSSRTGKPYEQYF.

This clonotype was counted at least ten times. A read error is likely, as this CDR3 ends without the conserved phenylalanine or tryptophan. It is unclear where the CDR3 begins or ends on the DNA, so no DNA is shown, and the CDR3 is as TCRdb lists it. The chain employs TRBV2 and TRBJ2-1; the listed D gene, TRBD2, was not tested against the DNA. Germline CDR1 reads SNHLY; CDR2 reads FYNNEI. The CDR3 is 9 amino acids in total, end residues counted. The CDR3 spells CASRPTSQP.

CDR3 nucleotide sequence: TGTGCCTCGGGCCTTGCAACTAATGAAAAACTGTTTTTT. Its translation is CASGLATNEKLFF. The chain couples TRBV10-3 to TRBJ1-4, with D unresolved. CDR1 is ENHRY, CDR2 SYGVKD, per germline. The V gene lost 11 bases and the J gene lost 0 bases, with 10 bases spanning the gap. The CDR3 is made up of 13 amino acids.

This clonotype was seen repeatedly, ten times or more. The chain recombines TRBV9 with TRBJ2-3; D is perhaps TRBD2 (6 bases). Deletions cut 0 bases from V and 5 bases from J, with 16 bases between. Looked up from germline, CDR1 is SGDLS and CDR2 is YYNGEE. CDR3 size: 16 residues. CDR3 residues: CASSVEGTGVGDTQYF. CDR3 nucleotides: TGTGCCAGCAGCGTAGAAGGGACGGGAGTTGGAGATACGCAGTATTTT.

This clonotype was picked up a small number of times. V usage is TRBV3-1 and J usage is TRBJ2-7; no firm D call. V dropped 1 base and J dropped 6 bases, with 7 bases sitting between them. In germline, CDR1 is LGHDT, CDR2 YNNKEL (reference sequence). The CDR3 covers 12 residues. This CDR3 reads CASSQVPTEQYF. The DNA of the CDR3 is TGTGCCAGCAGCCAAGTCCCCACCGAGCAGTACTTC.